This is a list of T cell receptor beta chains from one sample in a study of blood T cell repertoires in COVID-19. Clones were read by immunoSEQ multiplex PCR, and TCRdb kept only the in-frame ones, dropping some. The data hold about 250,000 clones, with approximately 85% observed a single time. Material: peripheral blood. The receptors stem from a man between 50 and 59 years old with COVID-19, enrolled during active disease. CDR3s include the opening cysteine and the closing phenylalanine or tryptophan. D genes are given only for firm matches. The size field is filled for only some rows; it gives once, few, many or a size class.

D gene: TRBD1
clone size: NA
V gene: TRBV7-2
J gene: TRBJ1-2
CDR3 DNA: TGTGCCAGCAGCTTGAATTCAGGGGGCAGGTATGGCTACACCTTC
CDR3 protein: CASSLNSGGRYGYTF

D gene: TRBD1
clone size: once
V gene: TRBV13
J gene: TRBJ2-7
CDR3 DNA: TGTGCCAGCAGCACCGGACAGGGGGAATATGGGCAGTACTTC
CDR3 protein: CASSTGQGEYGQYF

D gene: TRBD1
clone size: NA
V gene: TRBV9
J gene: TRBJ1-6
CDR3 DNA: TGTGCCAGCAGCCGGGACAGGGGGCATTCACCCCTCCACTTT
CDR3 protein: CASSRDRGHSPLHF

D gene: NA
clone size: few
V gene: TRBV28
J gene: TRBJ1-2
CDR3 DNA: TGTGCCAGCAGTTTGAGGGACATCGGCTACACCTTC
CDR3 protein: CASSLRDIGYTF

D gene: TRBD1
clone size: once
V gene: TRBV3-1/TRBV3-2
J gene: TRBJ1-6
CDR3 DNA: TGTGCCAGCAGCCAAAGGGACAGGGAGGGTTCACCCCTCCACTTT
CDR3 protein: CASSQRDREGSPLHF

D gene: NA
clone size: once
V gene: TRBV19
J gene: TRBJ1-1
CDR3 DNA: TGTGCCAGTAGTATTCTTCAGGGGAAGGCCACTGAAGCTTTCTTT
CDR3 protein: CASSILQGKATEAFF

D gene: TRBD1
clone size: once
V gene: TRBV19
J gene: TRBJ2-1
CDR3 DNA: TGTGCCACTCAGCCGGGACAGACTTACAATGAGCAGTTCTTC
CDR3 protein: CATQPGQTYNEQFF

D gene: TRBD1
clone size: NA
V gene: TRBV9
J gene: TRBJ1-2
CDR3 DNA: TGTGCCAGCAGCCCTACTAATGACAGGGGCTATGGCTACACCTTC
CDR3 protein: CASSPTNDRGYGYTF

D gene: NA
clone size: NA
V gene: TRBV5-4
J gene: TRBJ2-3
CDR3 DNA: TGTGCCAGCAGCTTGGTCTCTTACACAGATACGCAGTATTTT
CDR3 protein: CASSLVSYTDTQYF

D gene: NA
clone size: NA
V gene: TRBV3-1/TRBV3-2
J gene: TRBJ2-2
CDR3 DNA: TGTGCCAGCAGCCCCCGTGGGGGCCCGAACACCGGGGAGCTGTTTTTT
CDR3 protein: CASSPRGGPNTGELFF